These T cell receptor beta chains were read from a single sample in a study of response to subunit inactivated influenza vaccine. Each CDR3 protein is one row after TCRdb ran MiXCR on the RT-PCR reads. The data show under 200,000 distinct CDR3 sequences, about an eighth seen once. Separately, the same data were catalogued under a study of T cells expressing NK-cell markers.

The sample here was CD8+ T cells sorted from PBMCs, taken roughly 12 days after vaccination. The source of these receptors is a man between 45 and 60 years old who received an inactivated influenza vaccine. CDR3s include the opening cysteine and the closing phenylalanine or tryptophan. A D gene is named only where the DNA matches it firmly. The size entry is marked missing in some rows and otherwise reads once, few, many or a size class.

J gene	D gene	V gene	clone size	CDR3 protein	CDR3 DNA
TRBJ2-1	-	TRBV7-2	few	CASSLAGLPYNEQFF	TGTGCCAGCAGCTTAGCGGGACTTCCATACAATGAGCAGTTCTTC
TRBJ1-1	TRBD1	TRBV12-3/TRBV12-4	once	CASTKTGGPEAFF	TGTGCCAGCACGAAAACAGGGGGCCCTGAAGCTTTCTTT
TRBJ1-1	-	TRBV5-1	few	CASGEWGDTEAFF	TGCGCCAGCGGGGAGTGGGGGGACACTGAAGCTTTCTTT
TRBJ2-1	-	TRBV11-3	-	CASSGWGDNEQFF	TGTGCCAGCAGCGGTTGGGGGGACAATGAGCAGTTCTTC
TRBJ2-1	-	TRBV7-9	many	CASSLAPQLPYNEQFF	TGTGCCAGCAGCTTAGCTCCCCAATTGCCCTACAATGAGCAGTTCTTC
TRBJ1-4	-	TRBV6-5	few	CASSYSAAIHNEKLFF	TGTGCCAGCAGTTACTCGGCGGCCATTCACAATGAAAAACTGTTTTTT
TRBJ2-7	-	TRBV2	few	CASSVQAYEQYF	TGTGCCAGCAGTGTACAGGCCTACGAGCAGTACTTC
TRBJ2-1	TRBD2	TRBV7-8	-	CASSLSSGGAFNEQFF	TGTGCCAGCAGCTTATCAAGCGGGGGGGCCTTCAATGAGCAGTTCTTC
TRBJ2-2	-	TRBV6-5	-	CASSYLRNTGELFF	TGTGCCAGCAGTTACCTGCGGAACACCGGGGAGCTGTTTTTT
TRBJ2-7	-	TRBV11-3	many	CASTKNTDTHYEQYF	TGTGCCAGCACCAAAAACACCGACACTCACTACGAGCAGTACTTC
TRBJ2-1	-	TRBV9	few	CASSVDRQKSYNEQFF	TGTGCCAGCAGCGTAGACAGGCAAAAATCCTACAATGAGCAGTTCTTC
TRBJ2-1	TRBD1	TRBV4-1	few	CASSHGTVSYNEQFF	TGCGCCAGCAGCCACGGGACAGTCTCCTACAATGAGCAGTTCTTC
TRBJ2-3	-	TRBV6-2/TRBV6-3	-	CASSRWGSDTQYF	TGTGCCAGCAGTCGGTGGGGGTCAGATACGCAGTATTTT
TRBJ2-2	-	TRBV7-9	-	CASSFSGTPTGELFF	TGTGCCAGCAGCTTCTCCGGGACTCCGACCGGGGAGCTGTTTTTT
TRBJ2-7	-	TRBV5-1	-	CASSLQEKWYEQYF	TGCGCCAGCAGTCTACAGGAAAAGTGGTACGAGCAGTACTTC
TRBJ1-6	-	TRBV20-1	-	CSAKGLSSYNSPLHF	TGCAGTGCTAAGGGGTTAAGCTCCTATAATTCACCCCTCCACTTT
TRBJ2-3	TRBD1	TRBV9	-	CASSPWDRVSDTQYF	TGTGCCAGCAGCCCATGGGACAGGGTTTCAGATACGCAGTATTTT
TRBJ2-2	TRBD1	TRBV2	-	CASSESFRGQRPGELFF	TGTGCCAGCAGTGAAAGTTTTAGGGGGCAACGCCCCGGGGAGCTGTTTTTT
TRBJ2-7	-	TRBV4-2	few	CASSQEGSVSSYEQYF	TGTGCCAGCAGCCAAGAGGGTAGCGTTTCCTCCTACGAGCAGTACTTC
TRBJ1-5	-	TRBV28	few	CASSLLTGGQPQHF	TGTGCCAGCAGTTTATTGACAGGCGGTCAGCCCCAGCATTTT
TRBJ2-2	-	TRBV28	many	CASRDLRVTGELFF	TGTGCCAGCAGGGACCTCAGGGTGACCGGGGAGCTGTTTTTT
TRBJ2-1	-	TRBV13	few	CASSLAGAYGNEQFF	TGTGCCAGCAGCTTAGCTGGGGCATACGGGAATGAGCAGTTCTTC
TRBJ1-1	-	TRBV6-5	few	CASSYSEGMGTEAFF	TGTGCCAGCAGTTACTCGGAGGGTATGGGGACTGAAGCTTTCTTT
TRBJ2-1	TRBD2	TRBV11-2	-	CASSLGVGTSGGYNEQFF	TGTGCCAGCAGCTTAGGAGTAGGGACTAGTGGGGGTTACAATGAGCAGTTCTTC
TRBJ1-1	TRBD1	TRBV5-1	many	CASSLVGQGSTEAFF	TGCGCCAGCAGCTTGGTGGGACAGGGATCCACTGAAGCTTTCTTT
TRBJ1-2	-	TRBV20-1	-	CSVSNYGYTF	TGCAGCGTCTCTAACTATGGCTACACCTTC
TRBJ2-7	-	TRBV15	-	CATSRGGGSRYEQYF	TGTGCCACCAGCAGAGGTGGCGGGTCAAGATACGAGCAGTACTTC
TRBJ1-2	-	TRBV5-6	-	CASSPGLFYGYTF	TGTGCCAGCAGCCCCGGTCTATTCTATGGCTACACCTTC
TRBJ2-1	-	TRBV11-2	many	CASSSGNEQFF	TGCGCCAGCAGCTCGGGGAATGAGCAGTTCTTC
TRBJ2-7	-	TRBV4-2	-	CASSQDIAYEQYF	TGTGCCAGCAGCCAAGATATTGCCTACGAGCAGTACTTC
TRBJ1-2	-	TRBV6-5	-	CASSHGAYGYTF	TGTGCCAGCAGCCACGGGGCCTATGGCTACACCTTC
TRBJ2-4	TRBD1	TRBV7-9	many	CASSLTQTGLNIQYF	TGTGCCAGCAGCTTAACACAGACAGGGTTAAACATTCAGTACTTC
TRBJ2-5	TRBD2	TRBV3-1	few	CASSPGLAIQETQYF	TGTGCCAGCAGCCCGGGACTAGCAATTCAAGAGACCCAGTACTTC
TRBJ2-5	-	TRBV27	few	CASSLGLYQETQYF	TGTGCCAGCAGTTTAGGGCTGTACCAAGAGACCCAGTACTTC
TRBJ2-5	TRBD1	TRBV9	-	CASSGRDRGQETQYF	TGTGCCAGCAGTGGCAGGGACAGGGGCCAAGAGACCCAGTACTTC
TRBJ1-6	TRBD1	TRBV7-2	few	CASSYGTGDSPLHF	TGTGCCAGCAGCTACGGGACAGGAGATTCACCCCTCCACTTT
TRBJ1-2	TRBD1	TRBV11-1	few	CASSSVGWRTGWCVYGYTF	TGTGCCAGCAGCTCAGTAGGTTGGCGGACAGGGTGGTGCGTCTATGGCTACACCTTC
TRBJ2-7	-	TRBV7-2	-	CASSLVPNYEQYF	TGTGCCAGCAGCTTAGTTCCAAACTACGAGCAGTACTTC
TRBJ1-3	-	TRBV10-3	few	CAITPRPQVGNTIYF	TGTGCCATCACCCCTCGCCCCCAGGTTGGAAACACCATATATTTT
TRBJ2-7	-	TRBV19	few	CASSFSHRGGYEQYF	TGTGCCAGTAGTTTCTCCCACAGGGGAGGATACGAGCAGTACTTC
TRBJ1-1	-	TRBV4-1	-	CASSQVSKGEAFF	TGCGCCAGCAGCCAAGTCTCGAAAGGGGAAGCTTTCTTT
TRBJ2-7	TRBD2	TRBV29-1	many	CSVETSGRYEQYF	TGCAGCGTCGAGACTAGCGGGCGCTACGAGCAGTACTTC
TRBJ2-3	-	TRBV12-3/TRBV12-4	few	CASSFVISGRLDTQYF	TGTGCCAGCAGTTTTGTGATTAGCGGAAGGTTGGATACGCAGTATTTT
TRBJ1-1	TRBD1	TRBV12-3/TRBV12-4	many	CASSTGEAEAFF	TGTGCCAGCAGTACAGGGGAGGCTGAAGCTTTCTTT
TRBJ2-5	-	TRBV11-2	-	CASSLVAGRGLVWETQYF	TGTGCCAGCAGCTTAGTTGCGGGAAGAGGCCTCGTCTGGGAGACCCAGTACTTC
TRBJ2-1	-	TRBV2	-	CASSTDSHNEQFF	TGTGCCAGCAGCACGGACAGTCACAATGAGCAGTTCTTC
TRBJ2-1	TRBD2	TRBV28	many	CASSFLAGEGTYNEQFF	TGTGCCAGCAGTTTTCTTGCGGGAGAAGGAACCTACAATGAGCAGTTCTTC
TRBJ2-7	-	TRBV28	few	CASTPGPRYEQYF	TGTGCCAGCACCCCGGGGCCTAGGTACGAGCAGTACTTC
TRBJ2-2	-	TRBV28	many	CASRPWGEAAGELFF	TGTGCCAGCAGGCCGTGGGGGGAGGCCGCCGGGGAGCTGTTTTTT
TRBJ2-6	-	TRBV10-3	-	CAIRGEHVSGANVLTF	TGTGCCATCAGAGGGGAACACGTCTCTGGGGCCAACGTCCTGACTTTC
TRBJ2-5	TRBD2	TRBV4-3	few	CASSQVYGGGPRETQYF	TGCGCCAGCAGCCAAGTCTACGGCGGGGGGCCTCGGGAGACCCAGTACTTC